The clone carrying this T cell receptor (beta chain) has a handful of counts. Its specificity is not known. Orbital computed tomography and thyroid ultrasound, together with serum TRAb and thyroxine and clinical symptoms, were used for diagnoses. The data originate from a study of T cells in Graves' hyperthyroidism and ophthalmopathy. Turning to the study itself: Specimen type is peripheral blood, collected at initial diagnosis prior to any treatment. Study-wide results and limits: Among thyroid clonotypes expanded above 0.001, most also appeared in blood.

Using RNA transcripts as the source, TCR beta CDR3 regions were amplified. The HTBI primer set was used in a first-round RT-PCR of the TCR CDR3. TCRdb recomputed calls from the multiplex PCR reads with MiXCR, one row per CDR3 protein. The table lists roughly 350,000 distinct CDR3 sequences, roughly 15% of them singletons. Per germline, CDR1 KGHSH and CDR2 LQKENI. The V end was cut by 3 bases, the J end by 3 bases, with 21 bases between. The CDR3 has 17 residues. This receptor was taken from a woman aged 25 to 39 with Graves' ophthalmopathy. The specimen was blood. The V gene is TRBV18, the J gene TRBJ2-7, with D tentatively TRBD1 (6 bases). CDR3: CASSPIPPNRVNYEQYF. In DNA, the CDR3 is TGTGCCAGCTCACCTATCCCCCCAAACAGGGTAAACTACGAGCAGTACTTC.